What follows are 3 T cell receptor beta chains derived from one specimen sequenced in a study of blood T cell repertoires in COVID-19. Assay: immunoSEQ multiplex PCR; the TCRdb copy retains only in-frame clones and omits some. The data contain around 270,000 clones, more than 85% of them seen just once; the ten biggest clones take up about 5.2%. What was sequenced was peripheral blood. These receptors were obtained from a woman in her sixties or seventies with COVID-19, enrolled during active disease.

This clone was picked up a small number of times. The chain couples TRBV4-2 to TRBJ2-1; TRBD2 aligns across 8 bases. The CDR3 is made up of 17 amino acids. Germline V lookup: CDR1 LGHNA, CDR2 YNFKEQ. Trimming at V came to 0 bases and at J to 7 bases, leaving 11 bases not matched to a gene. CDR3 loop: CASSQDRMSGSGNEQFF. CDR3 in DNA: TGTGCCAGCAGCCAAGATCGGATGAGCGGGAGCGGGAATGAGCAGTTCTTC.

V and J are TRBV5-1 and TRBJ2-7, with TRBD1 as a possible D gene (5 bases). CDR3 length: 14 amino acids. CDR1 is SGHRS, CDR2 YFSETQ, per germline. V was trimmed by 1 base and J by 3 bases, leaving 11 bases between them. The CDR3 region has the DNA TGCGCCAGCAGCTTGACCCAGGGTGGCTACGAGCAGTACTTC. Translating it yields CASSLTQGGYEQYF. Together with reference TRBV5-1 and TRBJ2-7, the CDR3 gives the full variable domain: KAGVTQTPRYLIKTRGQQVTLSCSPISGHRSVSWYQQTPGQGLQFLFEYFSETQRNKGNFPGRFSGRQFSNSRSEMNVSTLELGDSALYLCASSLTQGGYEQYFGPGTRLTVT.

This chain connects TRBV5-1 to TRBJ1-2; a possible D gene is TRBD1 (5 bases). Trimming removed 4 bases at V and 9 bases at J, with 22 bases between. This CDR3 region has 15 residues. Germline assignment: CDR1 SGHRS and CDR2 YFSETQ. DNA of the CDR3: TGCGCCAGCAGCGTCGCCCAGGGCCTGCGCGTCAGCTACACCTTC. This encodes CASSVAQGLRVSYTF.